This TCR beta chain was captured by sequencing in a study of T-cell memory formation after mild COVID-19. The CDR3 is made up of 14 amino acids. Trimming took off 5 bases at V and 3 bases at J, with 11 bases between the two ends. Germline CDR1 is MGHRA and CDR2 is YSYEKL. Constant-segment primers were used for 5'RACE, and the resulting TCR alpha and TCR beta cDNA libraries carried sample barcodes and UMIs. TCRdb processed the 5' RACE reads anew with MiXCR; each CDR3 protein has one entry. The sample carries about 560,000 distinct CDR3 sequences, roughly 17% recorded once. The sample comprised PBMCs or a T cell subset sorted from them (not recorded which). V and J are TRBV4-1 and TRBJ1-5, with D perhaps TRBD1 (6 bases). This TCR came from an adult woman who had mild COVID-19 (a few samples of this study predate the infection). Cell type and time point are not known. Here the CDR3 reads CASSETGFNQPQHF. DNA of the CDR3: TGCGCCAGCAGCGAGACAGGATTCAATCAGCCCCAGCATTTT.